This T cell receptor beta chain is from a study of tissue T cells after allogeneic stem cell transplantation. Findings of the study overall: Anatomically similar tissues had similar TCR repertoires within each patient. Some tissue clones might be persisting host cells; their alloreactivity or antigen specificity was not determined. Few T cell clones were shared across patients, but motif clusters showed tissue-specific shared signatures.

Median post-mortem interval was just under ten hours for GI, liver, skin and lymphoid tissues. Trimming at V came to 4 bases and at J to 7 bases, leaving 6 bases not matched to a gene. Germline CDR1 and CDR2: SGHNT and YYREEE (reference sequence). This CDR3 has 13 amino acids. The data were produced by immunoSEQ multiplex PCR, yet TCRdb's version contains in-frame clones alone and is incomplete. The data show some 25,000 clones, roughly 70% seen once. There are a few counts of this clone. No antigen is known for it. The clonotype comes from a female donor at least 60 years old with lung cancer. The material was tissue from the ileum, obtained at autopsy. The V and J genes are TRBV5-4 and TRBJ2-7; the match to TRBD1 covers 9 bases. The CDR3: CASSVQGAAEQYF. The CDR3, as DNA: TGTGCCAGCAGCGTACAGGGGGCGGCTGAGCAGTACTTC.